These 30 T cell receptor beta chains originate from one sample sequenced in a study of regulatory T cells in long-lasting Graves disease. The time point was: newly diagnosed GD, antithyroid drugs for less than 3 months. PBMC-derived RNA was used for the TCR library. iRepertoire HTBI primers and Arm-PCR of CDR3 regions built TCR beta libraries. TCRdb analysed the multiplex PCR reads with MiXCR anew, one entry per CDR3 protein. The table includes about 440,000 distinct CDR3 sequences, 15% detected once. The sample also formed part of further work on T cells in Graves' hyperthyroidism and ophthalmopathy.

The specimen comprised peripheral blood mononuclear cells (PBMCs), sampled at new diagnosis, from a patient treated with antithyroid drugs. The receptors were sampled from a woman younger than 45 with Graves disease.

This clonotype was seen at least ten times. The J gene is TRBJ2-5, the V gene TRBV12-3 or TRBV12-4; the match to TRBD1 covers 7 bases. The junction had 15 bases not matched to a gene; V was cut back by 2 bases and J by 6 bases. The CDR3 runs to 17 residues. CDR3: CASSLPPTPDREQTQYF. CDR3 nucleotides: TGTGCCAGCAGTTTACCCCCTACTCCAGACAGGGAACAGACCCAGTACTTC.

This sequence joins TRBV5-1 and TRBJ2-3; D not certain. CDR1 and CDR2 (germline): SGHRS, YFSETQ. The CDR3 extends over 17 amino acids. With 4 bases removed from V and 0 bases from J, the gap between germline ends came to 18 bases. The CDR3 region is CASSRPPSSASTDTQYF. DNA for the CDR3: TGCGCCAGCAGCCGCCCCCCGTCTAGTGCTAGCACAGATACGCAGTATTTT.

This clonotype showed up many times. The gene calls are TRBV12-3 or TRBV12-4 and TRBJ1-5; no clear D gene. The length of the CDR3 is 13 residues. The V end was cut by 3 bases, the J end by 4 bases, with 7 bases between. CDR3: CASSLGFNQPQHF. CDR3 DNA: TGTGCCAGCAGTTTGGGCTTTAATCAGCCCCAGCATTTT.

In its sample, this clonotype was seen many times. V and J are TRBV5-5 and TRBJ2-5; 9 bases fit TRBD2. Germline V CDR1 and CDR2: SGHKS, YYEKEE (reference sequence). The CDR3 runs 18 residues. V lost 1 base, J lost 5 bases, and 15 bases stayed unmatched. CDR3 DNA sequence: TGTGCCAGCAGCTTGAACCCTGTGTTAGCGGGAGTCGGGGAGACCCAGTACTTC. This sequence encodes CASSLNPVLAGVGETQYF. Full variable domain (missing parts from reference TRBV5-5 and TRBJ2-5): DAGVTQSPTHLIKTRGQQVTLRCSPISGHKSVSWYQQVLGQGPQFIFQYYEKEERGRGNFPDRFSARQFPNYSSELNVNALLLGDSALYLCASSLNPVLAGVGETQYFGPGTRLLVL.

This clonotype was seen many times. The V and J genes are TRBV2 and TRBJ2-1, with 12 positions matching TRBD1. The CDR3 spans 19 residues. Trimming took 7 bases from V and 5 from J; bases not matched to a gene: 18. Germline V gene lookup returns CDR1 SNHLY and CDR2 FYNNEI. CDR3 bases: TGTGCCAGCATCAGCTGGGGGACAGGGGGCGCCGGCGGAGACAATGAGCAGTTCTTC. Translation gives CASISWGTGGAGGDNEQFF.

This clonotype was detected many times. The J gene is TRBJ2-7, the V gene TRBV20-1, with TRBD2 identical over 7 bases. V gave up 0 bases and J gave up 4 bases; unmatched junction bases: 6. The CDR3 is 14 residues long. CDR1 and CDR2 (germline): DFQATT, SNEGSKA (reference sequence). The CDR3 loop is CSARDWQGGYEQYF. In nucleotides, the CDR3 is TGCAGTGCTAGAGATTGGCAGGGAGGGTACGAGCAGTACTTC.

The CDR3 here is CASSLTGFTYEQYF. The CDR3 coding sequence is TGTGCCAGCAGCTTAACAGGGTTTACCTACGAGCAGTACTTC. The rearrangement links TRBV5-4 to TRBJ2-7; possibly TRBD1 for D (6 bases). CDR1 is SGHNT and CDR2 is YYREEE in the germline V gene (reference sequence). Trimming shortened V by 2 bases and J by 2 bases, and 11 bases separated the two germline ends. The CDR3 contains 14 residues.

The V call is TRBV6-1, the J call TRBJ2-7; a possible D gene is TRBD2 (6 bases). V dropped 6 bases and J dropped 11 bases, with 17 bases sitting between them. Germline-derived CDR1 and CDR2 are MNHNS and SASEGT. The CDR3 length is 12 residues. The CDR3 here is CASRGGGGTEYF. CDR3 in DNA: TGTGCCAGCAGGGGGGGAGGAGGGACTGAGTACTTC.

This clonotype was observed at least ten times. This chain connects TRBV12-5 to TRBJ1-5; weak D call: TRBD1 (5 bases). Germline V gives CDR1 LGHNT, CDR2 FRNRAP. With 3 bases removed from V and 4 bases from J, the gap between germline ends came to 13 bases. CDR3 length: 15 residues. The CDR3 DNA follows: TGTGCTAGTGGTTTTGGGGCAGAGGGGAATCAGCCCCAGCATTTT. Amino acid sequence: CASGFGAEGNQPQHF.

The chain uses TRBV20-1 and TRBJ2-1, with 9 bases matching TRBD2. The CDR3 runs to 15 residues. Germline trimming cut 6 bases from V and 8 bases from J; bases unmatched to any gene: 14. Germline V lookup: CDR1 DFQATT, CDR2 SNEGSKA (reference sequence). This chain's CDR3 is CSAARWAGGPDEQFF. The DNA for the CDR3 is TGCAGTGCCGCCCGGTGGGCGGGAGGGCCGGATGAGCAGTTCTTC.

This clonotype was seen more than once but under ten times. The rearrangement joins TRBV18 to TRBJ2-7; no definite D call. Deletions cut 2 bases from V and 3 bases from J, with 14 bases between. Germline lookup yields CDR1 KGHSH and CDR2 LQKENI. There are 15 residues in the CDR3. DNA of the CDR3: TGTGCCAGCTCACCAATCCCTCTAGAGAGCTACGAGCAGTACTTC. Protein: CASSPIPLESYEQYF.

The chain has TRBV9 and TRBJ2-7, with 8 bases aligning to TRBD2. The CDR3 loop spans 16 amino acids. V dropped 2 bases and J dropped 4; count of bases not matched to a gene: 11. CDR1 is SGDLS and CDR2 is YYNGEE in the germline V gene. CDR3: CASSVRPGAGVYEQYF. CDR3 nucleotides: TGTGCCAGCAGCGTTCGCCCGGGAGCGGGAGTATACGAGCAGTACTTC.

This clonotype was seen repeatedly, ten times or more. CDR3 loop: CSARLGGETQYF. CDR3 DNA: TGCAGTGCTCGCTTGGGGGGTGAGACCCAGTACTTC. The chain links TRBV20-1 to TRBJ2-5, with D possibly TRBD2 on 6 matching bases. The CDR3 covers 12 residues. Germline CDR1 reads DFQATT; CDR2 reads SNEGSKA (reference sequence). The V and J ends lost 5 bases and 5 bases respectively, with 12 bases between them.

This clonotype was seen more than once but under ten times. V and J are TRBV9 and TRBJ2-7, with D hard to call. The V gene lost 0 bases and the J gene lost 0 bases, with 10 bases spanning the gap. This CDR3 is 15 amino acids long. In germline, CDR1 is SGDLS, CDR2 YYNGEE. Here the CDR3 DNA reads TGTGCCAGCAGCGTAGGAGACACCCCCTCCTACGAGCAGTACTTC. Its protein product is CASSVGDTPSYEQYF.

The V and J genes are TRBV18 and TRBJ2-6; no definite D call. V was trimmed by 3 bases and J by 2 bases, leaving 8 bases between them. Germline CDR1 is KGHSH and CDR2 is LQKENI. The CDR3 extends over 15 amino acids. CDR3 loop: CASSPQTAGANVLTF. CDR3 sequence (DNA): TGTGCCAGCTCACCTCAGACTGCTGGGGCCAACGTCCTGACTTTC.

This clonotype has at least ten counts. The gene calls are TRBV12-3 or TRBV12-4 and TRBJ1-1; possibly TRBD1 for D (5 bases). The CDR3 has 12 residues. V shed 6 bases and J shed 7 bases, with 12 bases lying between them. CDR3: CASSLRVYEAFF. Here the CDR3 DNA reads TGTGCCAGCAGCCTCAGGGTATATGAAGCTTTCTTT.

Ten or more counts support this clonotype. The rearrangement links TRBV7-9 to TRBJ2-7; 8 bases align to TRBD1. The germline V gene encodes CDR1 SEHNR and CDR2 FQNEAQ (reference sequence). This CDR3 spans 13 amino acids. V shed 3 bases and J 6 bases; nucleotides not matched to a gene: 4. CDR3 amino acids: CASSFGQGAEQYF. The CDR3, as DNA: TGTGCCAGCAGCTTTGGACAGGGAGCCGAGCAGTACTTC. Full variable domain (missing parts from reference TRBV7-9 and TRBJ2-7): DTGVSQNPRHKITKRGQNVTFRCDPISEHNRLYWYRQTLGQGPEFLTYFQNEAQLEKSRLLSDRFSAERPKGSFSTLEIQRTEQGDSAMYLCASSFGQGAEQYFGPGTRLTVT.

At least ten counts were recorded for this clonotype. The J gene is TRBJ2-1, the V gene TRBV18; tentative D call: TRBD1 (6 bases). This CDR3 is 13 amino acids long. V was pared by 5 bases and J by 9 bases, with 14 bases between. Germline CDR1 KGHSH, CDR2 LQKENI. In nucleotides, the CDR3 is TGTGCCAGCTCAAAGGGACACGATGGTGAGCAGTTCTTC. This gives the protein CASSKGHDGEQFF.

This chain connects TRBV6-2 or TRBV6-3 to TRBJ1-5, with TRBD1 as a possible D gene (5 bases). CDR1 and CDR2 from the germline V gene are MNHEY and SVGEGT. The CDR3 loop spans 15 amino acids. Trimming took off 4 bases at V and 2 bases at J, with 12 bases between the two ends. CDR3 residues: CASSSLDSRNQPQHF. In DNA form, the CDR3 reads TGTGCCAGCAGTTCCCTAGACAGCCGCAATCAGCCCCAGCATTTT.

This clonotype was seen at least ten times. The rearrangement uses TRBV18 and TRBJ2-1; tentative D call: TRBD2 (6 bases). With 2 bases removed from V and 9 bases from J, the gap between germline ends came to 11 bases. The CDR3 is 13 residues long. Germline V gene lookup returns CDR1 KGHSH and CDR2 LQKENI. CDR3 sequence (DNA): TGTGCCAGCTCACCAGGGGGGTATGGTGAGCAGTTCTTC. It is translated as CASSPGGYGEQFF.

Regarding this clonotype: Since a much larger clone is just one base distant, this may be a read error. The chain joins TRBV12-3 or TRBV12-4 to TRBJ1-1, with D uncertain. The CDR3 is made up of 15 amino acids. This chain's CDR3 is CASGLVGRGNTEAFF. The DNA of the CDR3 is TGTGCCAGCGGTTTGGTGGGGAGAGGGAACACTGAAGCTTTCTTT.

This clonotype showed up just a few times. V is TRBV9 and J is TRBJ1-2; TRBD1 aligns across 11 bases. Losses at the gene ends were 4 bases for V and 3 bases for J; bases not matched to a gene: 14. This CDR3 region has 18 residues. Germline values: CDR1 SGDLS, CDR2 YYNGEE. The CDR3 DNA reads TGTGCCAGCAGCTCTCCTCGGACAGGGGGCAAATTGGACTATGGCTACACCTTC. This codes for CASSSPRTGGKLDYGYTF.

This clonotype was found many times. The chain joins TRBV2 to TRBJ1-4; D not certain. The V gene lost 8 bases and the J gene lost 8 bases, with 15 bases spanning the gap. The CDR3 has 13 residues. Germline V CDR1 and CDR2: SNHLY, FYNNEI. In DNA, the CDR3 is TGTGCCAGCGGAAAAGAACAGTCGGAAAAACTGTTTTTT. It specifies CASGKEQSEKLFF.

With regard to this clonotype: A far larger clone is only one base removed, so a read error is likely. In DNA, the CDR3 is TGTGCCAGCAGCTTAATACAGTTTTCTGGTGAGCAGTACTTC. It encodes CASSLIQFSGEQYF. The J gene is TRBJ2-7, the V gene TRBV11-2; D is unclear. V gave up 2 bases and J gave up 7 bases, with 15 bases separating them. Germline CDR1 reads SGHAT; CDR2 reads FQNNGV. The CDR3 runs 14 residues.

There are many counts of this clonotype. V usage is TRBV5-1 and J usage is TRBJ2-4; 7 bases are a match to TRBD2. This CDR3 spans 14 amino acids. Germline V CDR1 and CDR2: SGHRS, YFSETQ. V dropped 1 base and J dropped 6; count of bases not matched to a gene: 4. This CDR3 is CASSLTAGSNIQYF. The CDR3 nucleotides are TGCGCCAGCAGCTTGACAGCGGGATCAAACATTCAGTACTTC.

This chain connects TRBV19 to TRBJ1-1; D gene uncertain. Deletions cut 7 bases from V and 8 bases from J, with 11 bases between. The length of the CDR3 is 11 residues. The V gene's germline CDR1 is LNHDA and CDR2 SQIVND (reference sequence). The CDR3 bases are TGTGCCAGTACCACCGGAGGAGAAGCTTTCTTT. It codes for CASTTGGEAFF.

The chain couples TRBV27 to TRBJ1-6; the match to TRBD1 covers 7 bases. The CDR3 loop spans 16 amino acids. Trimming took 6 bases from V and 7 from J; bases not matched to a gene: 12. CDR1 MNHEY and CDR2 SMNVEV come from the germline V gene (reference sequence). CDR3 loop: CASRRVGTGVNSPLHF. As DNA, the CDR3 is TGTGCCAGCAGGAGAGTGGGCACAGGGGTAAATTCACCCCTCCACTTT.

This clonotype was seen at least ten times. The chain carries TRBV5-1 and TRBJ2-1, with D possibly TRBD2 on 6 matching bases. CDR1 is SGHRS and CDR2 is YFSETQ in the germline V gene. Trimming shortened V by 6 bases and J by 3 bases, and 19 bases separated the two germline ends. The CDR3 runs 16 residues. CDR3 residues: CASTPPSGTFYNEQFF. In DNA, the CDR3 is TGCGCCAGCACCCCCCCCTCCGGGACTTTCTACAATGAGCAGTTCTTC.

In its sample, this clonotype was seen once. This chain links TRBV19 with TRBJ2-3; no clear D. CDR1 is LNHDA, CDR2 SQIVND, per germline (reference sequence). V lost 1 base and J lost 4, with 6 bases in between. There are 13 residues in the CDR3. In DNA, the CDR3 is TGTGCCAGTAGTATAGGGGTTGCAGATACGCAGTATTTT. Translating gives CASSIGVADTQYF.

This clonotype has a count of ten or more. CDR3 DNA sequence: TGTGCCAGCAGCCCCGGCGGGGGGATCAACTATGGCTACACCTTC. Amino acids: CASSPGGGINYGYTF. This chain links TRBV7-2 with TRBJ1-2, with D maybe TRBD1 (5 bases). From germline, CDR1 is SGHTA and CDR2 FQGNSA. V lost 5 bases and J 2 bases, leaving 15 bases between the germline ends. This CDR3 contains 15 residues.